This T cell receptor (beta chain) was obtained from a study of early T cells in non-severe SARS-CoV-2 infection. Study in general: Bulk RNA taken from unsorted whole blood was sequenced, leaving chains unpaired. Study-level results: The matching step, a VDJdb search, favored anti-spike CD8 responses and missed private and CD4 specificities.

The CDR3 covers 13 residues. Trimming took off 2 bases at V and 5 bases at J, with 7 bases between the two ends. Individual cDNA molecules received unique molecular identifiers. From the 5' RACE reads, TCRdb called clonotypes with MiXCR, one entry per CDR3 protein. The top ten clones hold 4% to 5% of a sample with about 70,000 distinct CDR3 sequences, 11% of them seen once. As concerns this clonotype: What it binds is not known.

The specimen sequenced was whole blood. This chain connects TRBV12-3 or TRBV12-4 to TRBJ2-1; D gene unclear. This TCR derives from an adult who was a healthcare worker with PCR-confirmed SARS-CoV-2 infection or an uninfected control (not recorded which). CDR3 bases: TGTGCCAGCAGTTTACGACCCAACAATGAGCAGTTCTTC. It translates to CASSLRPNNEQFF.